This T cell receptor (beta chain) is from a study of cytomegalovirus exposure and HLA in healthy donors. Study observations and caveats: The productive fraction for most TCR beta V segments was about 87% or about 30% in an earlier analysis. Highest at DRB1 and lowest at HLA-C, TCR association rates differed among HLA loci in a later analysis.

The donors (healthy individuals) were bone marrow donors. Vbeta (60) and Jbeta (13) primers were used in the PCR. Libraries were prepared by immunoSEQ multiplex PCR; TCRdb keeps only in-frame clonotypes and omits some of them. The sample holds about 160,000 clones; 76% are singletons and the top ten take under 1.5%. Details on this clone: Antigen specificity is unknown.

Trimming cost V 3 bases and J 3 bases, with 12 bases left between them. There are 14 residues in the CDR3. CDR1 and CDR2 from the germline V gene are LNHDA and SQIVND (reference sequence). The source material was PBMCs. The chain recombines TRBV19 with TRBJ2-7; D ambiguous. This clonotype was obtained from a man between 60 and 75 years old in good health and CMV-seronegative. CDR3 amino acids: CASSITPPFYEQYF. The CDR3 DNA follows: TGTGCCAGTAGTATCACACCACCTTTCTACGAGCAGTACTTC.